This passage covers 22 T cell receptor beta chains from one sample sequenced in a study of read filtering for tumor transcriptome and immune sequencing (dated by TCRdb to 2020 to 2021). Reads for this sample came from an Illumina HiSeq 4000. Starting from roughly 370 ng RNA, TCR libraries were constructed with the Immunoverse kit using molecular barcoded adaptors that cover the alpha/delta and beta/gamma chains. TCRdb trimmed the raw reads at Q25, called clones with MiXCR and kept productive beta chains. Records with the same CDR3 protein are collapsed into one entry carrying the most frequent genes and DNA. The table for this sample lists roughly 25,000 distinct CDR3 sequences; about 20% of them were counted only once. Roughly a sixth of the sample is held by the ten biggest clonotypes. The sample was a population of CD138-negative cells sorted from bone marrow. The label giving this sample's cell subset or site can be read as: bone marrow mononuclear cells depleted of CD138+ plasma/myeloma cells by negative magnetic selection. These receptors originate from a donor aged 40 or older with multiple myeloma.

In this sample, this clonotype turned up many times. The CDR3 spells CSATIAEVYEQYF. Here the CDR3 DNA reads TGCAGTGCGACAATAGCGGAGGTATACGAGCAGTACTTC. The chain is built from TRBV20-1 and TRBJ2-7; D possibly corresponds to TRBD2 (6 bases). Germline V gene lookup returns CDR1 DFQATT and CDR2 SNEGSKA (reference sequence). The CDR3 has 13 amino acids. V lost 6 bases and J 4 bases, leaving 16 bases between the germline ends.

This clonotype was recorded many times. The chain uses TRBV28 and TRBJ2-7, with a weak D call TRBD2 (6 bases). There are 15 residues in the CDR3. Trimming shortened V by 2 bases and J by 4 bases, and 15 bases separated the two germline ends. Germline assignment: CDR1 MDHEN and CDR2 SYDVKM. The CDR3 nucleotides are TGTGCCAGCAGTTTACCCTTGGGGACTTCGTACGAGCAGTACTTC. Amino acid sequence: CASSLPLGTSYEQYF. Complete variable domain (other parts from reference TRBV28 and TRBJ2-7): DVKVTQSSRYLVKRTGEKVFLECVQDMDHENMFWYRQDPGLGLRLIYFSYDVKMKEKGDIPEGYSVSREKKERFSLILESASTNQTSMYLCASSLPLGTSYEQYFGPGTRLTVT.

This clonotype was recorded many times. The V gene is TRBV29-1, the J gene TRBJ1-1; the D is unclear. CDR1 is SQVTM, CDR2 ANQGSEA, per germline. The CDR3 is made up of 13 amino acids. V was pared by 6 bases and J by 3 bases, with 14 bases between. As DNA, the CDR3 is TGCAGCGTGTCCCGGGAGGCGTACACTGAAGCTTTCTTT. It is translated as CSVSREAYTEAFF.

The table lists this clonotype with many counts. The rearrangement uses TRBV11-2 and TRBJ1-5; D gene unclear. The CDR3 totals 13 residues. Per the germline V gene, CDR1 is SGHAT and CDR2 is FQNNGV. Trimming shortened V by 1 base and J by 6 bases, and 7 bases separated the two germline ends. The CDR3 reads CASSLGGGQPQHF. DNA of the CDR3: TGTGCCAGCAGCTTAGGGGGTGGTCAGCCCCAGCATTTT. Full variable domain (outside the CDR3, taken from reference TRBV11-2 and TRBJ1-5): EAGVAQSPRYKIIEKRQSVAFWCNPISGHATLYWYQQILGQGPKLLIQFQNNGVVDDSQLPKDRFSAERLKGVDSTLKIQPAKLEDSAVYLCASSLGGGQPQHFGDGTRLSIL.

This clonotype was seen at least ten times. The chain carries TRBV29-1 and TRBJ2-1; 8 nucleotides line up with TRBD2. This CDR3 has 12 residues. Germline CDR1 and CDR2: SQVTM and ANQGSEA. Here the CDR3 reads CGAGGGKNEQFF. The CDR3, as DNA: TGCGGGGCGGGAGGTGGAAAGAATGAGCAGTTCTTC.

This clonotype was recorded many times. The chain couples TRBV6-1 to TRBJ2-2, with D uncertain. Per the germline V gene, CDR1 is MNHNS and CDR2 is SASEGT. The germline V and J ends were trimmed by 3 bases and 0 bases, with 20 bases remaining between them. CDR3 length: 19 amino acids. The CDR3 region is CASSEVTPHTFANTGELFF. The CDR3, as DNA: TGTGCCAGCAGTGAGGTCACTCCTCACACCTTCGCGAACACCGGGGAGCTGTTTTTT.

Ten or more counts support this clonotype. The chain links TRBV10-2 to TRBJ2-2; 8 nucleotides align to TRBD1. The CDR3 has 15 residues. Germline V gene lookup returns CDR1 WSHSY and CDR2 SAAADI. V lost 6 bases to trimming and J lost 5 bases; unmatched junction nucleotides: 8. CDR3 amino acids: CASSTRGRGTGELFF. CDR3 sequence (DNA): TGCGCCAGCAGCACCAGGGGGCGCGGGACCGGGGAGCTGTTTTTT.

This clonotype was seen at least ten times. The gene calls are TRBV11-3 and TRBJ2-2, with 12 bases aligning to TRBD2. The junction had 6 bases not matched to a gene; V was cut back by 7 bases and J by 3 bases. The CDR3 consists of 16 residues. Per the germline V gene, CDR1 is SGHNT and CDR2 is YENEEA. CDR3 sequence reads: CASKQGLAGHTGELFF. The DNA for the CDR3 is TGTGCCAGCAAACAAGGACTAGCGGGACACACCGGGGAGCTGTTTTTT.

This clonotype is medium-sized. The V call is TRBV5-1, the J call TRBJ2-1; D unclear. V gave up 0 bases and J gave up 7 bases, with 5 bases separating them. The CDR3 sequence is 12 residues long. Germline V gene sequence: CDR1 SGHRS, CDR2 YFSETQ. CDR3 protein: CASSLALNEQFF. Here the CDR3 DNA reads TGCGCCAGCAGCTTGGCCCTAAATGAGCAGTTCTTC.

Comment on this clonotype: This clone may be a read error of a much larger clone one base away. The CDR3 carries no conserved terminal phenylalanine or tryptophan, so it likely arises from a read error. This chain joins TRBV28 and TRBJ2-7; D is perhaps TRBD2 (6 bases). V was shortened by 2 bases and J by 7 bases, with 15 bases between the two germline ends. This CDR3 spans 14 amino acids. CDR1 MDHEN and CDR2 SYDVKM come from the germline V gene. The DNA for the CDR3 is TGTGCCAGCAGTTTACACCCGGGAGAGGGGGAGCAGTACTCC. Translated, it gives CASSLHPGEGEQYS.

A word on this clonotype: At one end, the junction sequence differs from germline, possibly due to a read error. The gene calls are TRBV20-1 and TRBJ2-1; D is possibly TRBD2 (5 bases). Germline V CDR1 and CDR2: DFQATT, SNEGSKA (reference sequence). CDR3 length: 12 residues. DNA for the CDR3: TGCACTGCTAGAGGGCCGAACAATGAGCAGTTCTTT. Translation gives CTARGPNNEQFF.

Turning to this clonotype: One base away lies a much larger clone, so this may be a sequencing read error. The rearrangement uses TRBV7-3 and TRBJ2-1, with 9 bases matching TRBD1. CDR1 and CDR2 (germline): SGHTA, FQGTGA. With V trimmed by 4 bases and J by 6 bases, 7 bases remained unmatched. The CDR3 runs 15 residues. CDR3 in amino acids: CASSSGTGMANEQFF. In nucleotides, the CDR3 is TGTGCCAGCAGCTCAGGGACAGGGATGGCCAATGAGCAGTTCTTC.

This clonotype was recorded many times. J is TRBJ1-1 and V is TRBV28, with 7 bases aligning to TRBD1. This CDR3 has 15 amino acids. CDR1 MDHEN and CDR2 SYDVKM come from the germline V gene. With 4 bases clipped from V and 2 bases from J, the junction kept 7 bases outside the gene matches. CDR3 sequence reads: CASSSHGTANTEAFF. The CDR3, as DNA: TGTGCCAGCAGTTCGCACGGGACAGCCAACACTGAAGCTTTCTTT.

By sample fraction, this clonotype is medium-sized. The chain combines TRBV28 with TRBJ2-1; 7 positions agree with TRBD1. CDR1 is MDHEN and CDR2 is SYDVKM in the germline V gene. With V trimmed by 5 bases and J by 8 bases, 15 bases remained unmatched. This CDR3 has 16 residues. The CDR3 loop is CASSPTPQGESYEQFF. The CDR3 nucleotides are TGTGCCAGCAGTCCCACCCCTCAGGGGGAATCTTATGAGCAGTTCTTC.

This clonotype was counted many times. This chain links TRBV20-1 with TRBJ2-1; D gene uncertain. Germline CDR1 DFQATT, CDR2 SNEGSKA (reference sequence). The CDR3 covers 16 residues. Trimming shortened V by 2 bases and J by 6 bases, and 20 bases separated the two germline ends. DNA for the CDR3: TGCAGTGCTAGAAACGGCAGGCTACCGAGCACCAATGAGCAGTTCTTC. Translation gives CSARNGRLPSTNEQFF.

This clonotype was recorded many times. The V and J genes are TRBV5-1 and TRBJ2-5; the D is unclear. Germline CDR1 and CDR2: SGHRS and YFSETQ. The CDR3 has 12 residues. V was trimmed by 1 base and J by 5 bases, leaving 6 bases between them. CDR3 coding DNA: TGCGCCAGCAGCTTGTCTGAGGAGACCCAGTACTTC. This encodes CASSLSEETQYF.

This clonotype occurred once. The gene calls are TRBV10-2 and TRBJ1-5, with D perhaps TRBD1 (6 bases). CDR3 size: 15 residues. Per the germline V gene, CDR1 is WSHSY and CDR2 is SAAADI. V lost 5 bases and J 7 bases, leaving 18 bases between the germline ends. CDR3 DNA: TGCGCCAGCAGTTCCCTCGCGGGGGCCGAACAGCCCCAGCATTTT. Translating gives CASSSLAGAEQPQHF.

This clonotype was detected many times. This sequence joins TRBV20-1 and TRBJ2-1; D gene unclear. The CDR3 has 12 residues. Germline V CDR1 and CDR2: DFQATT, SNEGSKA (reference sequence). V lost 0 bases to trimming and J lost 8 bases, with 8 bases between them. The CDR3 DNA follows: TGCAGTGCTAGAGAGGACGGGCATGAGCAGTTCTTC. It yields the protein CSAREDGHEQFF.

In this sample, this clonotype turned up a few times. This chain joins TRBV29-1 and TRBJ2-2; D is undetermined. The germline V gene encodes CDR1 SQVTM and CDR2 ANQGSEA. The CDR3 is 12 amino acids. V shed 5 bases and J shed 1 base, with 5 bases lying between them. CDR3 loop: CSVLMNTGELFF. CDR3 bases: TGCAGCGTTCTGATGAACACCGGGGAGCTGTTTTTT.

This clonotype was seen ten or more times. The V gene is TRBV29-1, the J gene TRBJ2-7; 9 nucleotides match TRBD1. The germline CDR1 and CDR2 sequences are SQVTM and ANQGSEA. V was pared by 7 bases and J by 5 bases, with 12 bases of the junction left unmatched. There are 14 residues in the CDR3. The CDR3 coding sequence is TGCAGCGCTTACAGCGGGACAGGGATCCACGAGCAGTACTTC. Residues: CSAYSGTGIHEQYF.

This clonotype was recorded only once. This may come from a read error, since a much larger clone is one base off. J is TRBJ2-7 and V is TRBV19; 10 bases are a match to TRBD2. CDR1 and CDR2 from the germline V gene are LNHDA and SQIVND (reference sequence). The CDR3 covers 14 residues. CDR3 nucleotide sequence: TGTGCCAGTAGTAGGGCTAGCGGGAGTTACGGGCAGTACTTC. Translating gives CASSRASGSYGQYF.

This clonotype was observed at least ten times. This rearrangement joins TRBV2 to TRBJ2-1; TRBD1 agrees at 7 bases. V was pared by 5 bases and J by 7 bases, with 11 bases of the junction left unmatched. This CDR3 contains 15 residues. Germline V CDR1 and CDR2: SNHLY, FYNNEI. The CDR3 is CASSPRTGRGNEQFF. The CDR3 region has the DNA TGTGCCAGCAGTCCCCGGACAGGTCGCGGGAATGAGCAGTTCTTC.